This T cell receptor beta chain was observed in a study of CXCR3-negative and CXCR3-positive naive CD8 T cells. CDR1 SEHNR and CDR2 FQNEAQ come from the germline V gene (reference sequence). CDR3 length equals 15 residues. To note about this clonotype: What it binds is unknown.

Naive CD8+ T lymphocytes were specified as CD45RO-CCR7+CD27+CD95-. Overall study results and limits: Naive cells, whether CXCR3-negative or CXCR3-positive, had similar TRBV-TRBJ usage, while memory cells differed.

TRB cDNA libraries were made by UMI-labeled 5' RACE. For each CDR3 protein, TCRdb gives one entry from its re-call of the 5' RACE reads, without DNA. This sample's table reports around 140,000 distinct CDR3 sequences. The genes are TRBV7-9 and TRBJ1-1; TCRdb's assignment of TRBD1 cannot be checked, as there is no DNA. The clonotype comes from a human donor in good health. Some clones in this sample may be carry-over from other donors' samples. Input material: naive CXCR3- CD8+ T cells from blood. The subset: CD45RO-CCR7+CD27+CD95- naive CD8+ T cells lacking CXCR3 (TNR3-). The CDR3 here is CASSPDRGQRTEAFF.